Presented here are 7 T cell receptor beta chains from one specimen sequenced in a study of cytomegalovirus exposure and HLA in healthy donors (dated by TCRdb to 2016 to 2017). Libraries were constructed by the immunoSEQ multiplex PCR assay. The source is immuneACCESS, and TCRdb retained only in-frame sequences with V and J called. Part of the clones is not carried over; for the studies checked, unresolved V genes explain less than half of this, and the remainder is unexplained. The sample profile shows around 52,000 clones; over 90% of them were found once. Of the sample, around 5.8% is held by the ten largest clones. The specimen was PBMCs. The source is a woman aged 18-29 years in good health and CMV-seronegative.

The chain employs TRBV5-1 and TRBJ1-1; maybe TRBD1 (6 bases). This CDR3 has 14 amino acids. V shed 5 bases and J shed 7 bases, with 18 bases lying between them. The germline V gene has CDR1 SGHRS and CDR2 YFSETQ. In nucleotides, the CDR3 is TGCGCCAGCAGTTCGACGACAGGCGTCGTTGAAGCTTTCTTT. Translated: CASSSTTGVVEAFF.

V is TRBV7-9 and J is TRBJ2-7, with D possibly matching TRBD1 (5 bases). Deletions cut 0 bases from V and 5 bases from J, with 5 bases between. The CDR3 is 12 residues long. Germline loops: CDR1 SEHNR, CDR2 FQNEAQ (reference sequence). For the CDR3, the DNA is TGTGCCAGCAGCTTAGCAGGGGACGAGCAGTACTTC. Amino acid sequence: CASSLAGDEQYF.

The chain uses TRBV6-4 and TRBJ2-3; 9 bases map to TRBD2. Germline CDR1 and CDR2: MRHNA and SNTAGT. CDR3 size: 15 residues. Trimming removed 6 bases from V and 3 bases from J; junction bases left unmatched: 7. The CDR3 region has the DNA TGTGCCAGCAGCCCGGGACTAGCAGTTACAGATACGCAGTATTTT. This translates into CASSPGLAVTDTQYF.

The chain joins TRBV9 to TRBJ1-6; D is perhaps TRBD1 (5 bases). Germline V gene lookup returns CDR1 SGDLS and CDR2 YYNGEE. The ends were cut back, 0 bases at V and 12 bases at J, with 13 bases in the middle. CDR3 length equals 14 residues. CDR3 DNA sequence: TGTGCCAGCAGCGTAGGCCAGGGAAGTGAACCCCTCCACTTT. Translated, it gives CASSVGQGSEPLHF.

This clone turned up a few times. The rearrangement links TRBV7-9 to TRBJ1-5; possible D gene TRBD1, 6 bases. Germline V gives CDR1 SEHNR, CDR2 FQNEAQ (reference sequence). The CDR3 has 14 amino acids. Trimming left V 4 bases short and J 5 bases short, with 12 bases between. The CDR3 DNA is TGTGCCAGCAGCTCGTCTACAGGGCATCAGCCCCAGCATTTT. Translated: CASSSSTGHQPQHF.

The V call is TRBV12-2, the J call TRBJ1-4. TRBV12-2 is a listed pseudogene. The CDR3 consists of 17 residues. CDR3 sequence (DNA): TGTGCAAGTCGCTCGGTCGTGGAGGGGCACAAGGGTGAAAAACTGTTTTTT. Translated: CASRSVVEGHKGEKLFF.

This chain links TRBV9 with TRBJ2-1, with D possibly TRBD2 on 5 matching bases. In germline, CDR1 is SGDLS, CDR2 YYNGEE. The CDR3 has 15 amino acids. V dropped 0 bases and J dropped 6 bases, with 13 bases sitting between them. DNA of the CDR3: TGTGCCAGCAGCGTAGGCGGGTCGGCGGGCAATGAGCAGTTCTTC. Amino acids: CASSVGGSAGNEQFF.